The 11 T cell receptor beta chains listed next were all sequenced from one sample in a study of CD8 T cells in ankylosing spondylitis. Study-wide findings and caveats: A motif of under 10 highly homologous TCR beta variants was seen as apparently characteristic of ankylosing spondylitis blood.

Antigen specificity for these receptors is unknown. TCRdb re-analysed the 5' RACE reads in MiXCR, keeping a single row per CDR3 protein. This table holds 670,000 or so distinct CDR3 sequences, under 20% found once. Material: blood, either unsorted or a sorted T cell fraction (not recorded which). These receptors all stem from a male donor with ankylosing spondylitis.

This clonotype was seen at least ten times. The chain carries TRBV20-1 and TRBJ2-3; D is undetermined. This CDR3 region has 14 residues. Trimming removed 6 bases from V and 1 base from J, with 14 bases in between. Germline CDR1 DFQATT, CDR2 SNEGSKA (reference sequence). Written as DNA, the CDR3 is TGCAGTGCGGTGGAAATACTACGCACAGATACGCAGTATTTT. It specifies CSAVEILRTDTQYF.

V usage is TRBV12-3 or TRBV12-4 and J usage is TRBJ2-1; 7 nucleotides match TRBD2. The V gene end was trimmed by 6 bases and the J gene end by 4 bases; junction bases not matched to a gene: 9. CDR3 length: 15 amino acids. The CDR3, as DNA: TGTGCCAGCAGCCGGGATCTAGCGGTTTACAATGAGCAGTTCTTC. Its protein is CASSRDLAVYNEQFF.

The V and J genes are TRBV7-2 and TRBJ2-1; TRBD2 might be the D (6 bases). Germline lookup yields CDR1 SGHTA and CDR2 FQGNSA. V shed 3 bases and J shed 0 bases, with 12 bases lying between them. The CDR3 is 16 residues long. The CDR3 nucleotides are TGTGCCAGCAGCTTTTACGGGGGAACCTCCTACAATGAGCAGTTCTTC. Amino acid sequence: CASSFYGGTSYNEQFF.

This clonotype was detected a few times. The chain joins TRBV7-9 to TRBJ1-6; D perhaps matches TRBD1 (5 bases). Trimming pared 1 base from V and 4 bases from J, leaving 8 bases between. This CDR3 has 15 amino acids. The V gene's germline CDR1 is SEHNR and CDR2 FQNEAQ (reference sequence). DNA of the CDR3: TGTGCCAGCAGCTTAGTGCAGGGATATAATTCACCCCTCCACTTT. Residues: CASSLVQGYNSPLHF.

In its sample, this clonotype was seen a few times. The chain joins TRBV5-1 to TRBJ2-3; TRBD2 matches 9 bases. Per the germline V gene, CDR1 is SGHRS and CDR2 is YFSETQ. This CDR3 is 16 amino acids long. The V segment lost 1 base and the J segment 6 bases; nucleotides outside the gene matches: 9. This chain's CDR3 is CASSLPSGASGDTQYF. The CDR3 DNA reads TGCGCCAGCAGCTTGCCTAGCGGGGCCTCCGGGGATACGCAGTATTTT.

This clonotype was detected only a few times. The CDR3 is CASSQVKGENYGYTF. Here the CDR3 DNA reads TGCGCCAGCAGCCAAGTCAAGGGCGAGAACTATGGCTACACCTTC. This chain joins TRBV4-1 and TRBJ1-2; D remains ambiguous. Germline CDR1 reads MGHRA; CDR2 reads YSYEKL. The CDR3 totals 15 residues. The V end was cut by 1 base, the J end by 2 bases, with 11 bases between.

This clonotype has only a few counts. CDR3 protein: CASSRIGRGAEAFF. The CDR3 nucleotides are TGCGCCAGCAGCCGAATTGGACGGGGCGCTGAAGCTTTCTTT. V usage is TRBV4-1 and J usage is TRBJ1-1, with D possibly TRBD1 on 5 matching bases. With 4 bases removed from V and 6 bases from J, the gap between germline ends came to 15 bases. The CDR3 loop spans 14 amino acids. The V gene's germline CDR1 is MGHRA and CDR2 YSYEKL.

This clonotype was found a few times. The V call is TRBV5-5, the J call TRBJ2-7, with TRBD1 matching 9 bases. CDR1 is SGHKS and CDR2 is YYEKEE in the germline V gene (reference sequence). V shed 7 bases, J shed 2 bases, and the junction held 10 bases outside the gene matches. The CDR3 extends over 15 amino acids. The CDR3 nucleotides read TGTGCCAGCTTTAAACCGGGACAGGGACCCTACGAGCAGTACTTC. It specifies CASFKPGQGPYEQYF. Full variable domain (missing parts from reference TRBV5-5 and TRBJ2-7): DAGVTQSPTHLIKTRGQQVTLRCSPISGHKSVSWYQQVLGQGPQFIFQYYEKEERGRGNFPDRFSARQFPNYSSELNVNALLLGDSALYLCASFKPGQGPYEQYFGPGTRLTVT.

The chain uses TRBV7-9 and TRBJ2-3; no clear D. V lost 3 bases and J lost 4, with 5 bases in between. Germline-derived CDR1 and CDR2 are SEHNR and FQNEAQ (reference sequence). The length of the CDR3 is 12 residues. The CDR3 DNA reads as TGTGCCAGCAGCTTTGATGCAGATACGCAGTATTTT. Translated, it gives CASSFDADTQYF.

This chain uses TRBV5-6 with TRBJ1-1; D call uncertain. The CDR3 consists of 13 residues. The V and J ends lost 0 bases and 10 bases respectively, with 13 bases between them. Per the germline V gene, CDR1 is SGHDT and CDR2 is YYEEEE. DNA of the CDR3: TGTGCCAGCAGCTTGGTGGACGGAGCGGGAGCTTTCTTT. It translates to CASSLVDGAGAFF.

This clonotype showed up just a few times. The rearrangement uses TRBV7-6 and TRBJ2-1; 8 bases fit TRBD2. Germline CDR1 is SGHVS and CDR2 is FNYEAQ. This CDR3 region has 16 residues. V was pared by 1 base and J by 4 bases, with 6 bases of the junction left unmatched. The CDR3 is CASSLVSAGGYNEQFF. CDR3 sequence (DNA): TGTGCCAGCAGCTTAGTGTCGGCGGGAGGTTACAATGAGCAGTTCTTC.